Following are 8 T cell receptor beta chains from one sample sequenced in a study of regulatory T cells in long-lasting Graves disease (dated by TCRdb to the early 2020s). Preparation of the library involved multiplex PCR. The run used an Illumina HiSeq 4000. iRepertoire HTBI primers and Arm-PCR amplification of CDR3 regions were used to construct TCR beta libraries. TCRdb reworked the public reads: Q25 trimming with fastp, MiXCR clone assembly, productive beta chains retained. Entries are consolidated by CDR3 protein sequence, retaining the most common genes and DNA. This sample has more than 450,000 distinct CDR3 sequences in its table, and around 12% of those were observed once. Roughly 8.9% of the sample belongs to the ten largest clones. Sample time point, as interpreted from the label and publication: newly diagnosed GD, antithyroid drugs for less than 3 months. For both TCR sequencing and RNA sequencing, RNA was extracted from PBMCs using TRIzol.

These data also formed part of another study, on T cells in Graves' hyperthyroidism and ophthalmopathy.

The sequencing here drew on peripheral blood mononuclear cells (PBMCs), taken at new diagnosis, from a patient treated with antithyroid drugs. The receptors come from a woman aged 30 to 39 with Graves disease. Donor details come from another sample of the same person, matched by shared clones.

This clonotype has ten or more counts. CDR3 DNA sequence: TGTGCCAGCTCACAACCCCAGGGAGAAAAACTGTTTTTT. It specifies CASSQPQGEKLFF. The chain uses TRBV18 and TRBJ1-4, with D perhaps TRBD1 (5 bases). In germline, CDR1 is KGHSH, CDR2 LQKENI. Deletions cut 4 bases from V and 8 bases from J, with 11 bases between. The CDR3 covers 13 residues.

DNA for the CDR3: TGTGCCAGCAGCGAGAGGGTCCACGAGCAGTACTTC. Protein product: CASSERVHEQYF. This rearrangement joins TRBV6-1 to TRBJ2-7, with D perhaps TRBD2 (5 bases). The V and J ends lost 6 bases and 5 bases respectively, with 11 bases between them. CDR3 length: 12 amino acids. Germline CDR1 and CDR2: MNHNS and SASEGT.

This clonotype has at least ten counts. This chain joins TRBV7-8 and TRBJ2-3; TRBD2 matches 13 bases. V was clipped by 5 bases and J by 2 bases; unmatched bases: 7. The length of the CDR3 is 17 residues. Germline loops: CDR1 SGHVS, CDR2 FQNEAQ. The CDR3 nucleotides are TGTGCCAGCAGCCCGCGACTAGCGGGAGGATCCACAGATACGCAGTATTTT. It translates to CASSPRLAGGSTDTQYF.

This clonotype was picked up a small number of times. The V gene is TRBV6-5, the J gene TRBJ2-1; 13 bases align to TRBD2. The CDR3 length is 15 residues. V was pared by 2 bases and J by 10 bases, with 5 bases of the junction left unmatched. Germline values: CDR1 MNHEY, CDR2 SVGAGI. The CDR3 coding sequence is TGTGCCAGCAGTTACACCGGGACTAGCGGGACAGAGCAGTTCTTC. It codes for CASSYTGTSGTEQFF.

This clonotype has a handful of counts. V is TRBV19 and J is TRBJ1-2, with a tentative D call TRBD1 (5 bases). V was cut by 5 bases and J by 8 bases, with 18 bases left in between. This CDR3 region has 14 residues. CDR1 LNHDA and CDR2 SQIVND come from the germline V gene (reference sequence). CDR3 residues: CASSWGTELGGYTF. Written as DNA, the CDR3 is TGTGCCAGTAGTTGGGGGACGGAGTTGGGAGGCTACACCTTC.

This clonotype appeared many times. V and J are TRBV2 and TRBJ2-7; possible D gene TRBD1, 5 bases. This CDR3 spans 14 amino acids. Trimming pared 3 bases from V and 1 base from J, leaving 10 bases between. The germline gives CDR1 SNHLY, CDR2 FYNNEI. For the CDR3, the DNA is TGTGCCAGCAGTGATCTCGACAGTTCCTACGAGCAGTACTTC. Amino acids: CASSDLDSSYEQYF.

This clonotype was seen at least ten times. The rearrangement uses TRBV7-3 and TRBJ2-1; a weak D match, TRBD1 (6 bases). Germline V gene sequence: CDR1 SGHTA, CDR2 FQGTGA. The CDR3 contains 14 residues. Trimming shortened V by 5 bases and J by 12 bases, and 20 bases separated the two germline ends. This CDR3 is CASSPWTASGRQFF. The CDR3 DNA is TGTGCCAGCAGCCCTTGGACAGCTTCAGGACGGCAGTTCTTC.

This clonotype was seen many times. This chain links TRBV19 with TRBJ1-4; 7 bases align to TRBD1. Germline V CDR1 and CDR2: LNHDA, SQIVND (reference sequence). With V trimmed by 9 bases and J by 2 bases, 6 bases remained unmatched. The CDR3 sequence is 14 residues long. Here the CDR3 DNA reads TGTGCCAGCCGCGAGGGGGCCACTAATGAAAAACTGTTTTTT. The encoded protein is CASREGATNEKLFF.